Presented here are 28 T cell receptor beta chains from one specimen sequenced in a study of molecular identifiers for immune sequencing clone quantification. TCRdb redid the calling of the PCR reads with MiXCR, one entry per CDR3 protein. The sample has 300,000 to 350,000 distinct CDR3 sequences; about a fifth are singletons. Sequencing input: naive CD8+ T cells from blood, with Jurkat cell RNA spiked in. Subset indicated: FACS-sorted CD8+CD4-CCR7+CD45RA+ naive T cells. The origin of the receptors is a human donor in good health. Some libraries in this study had Jurkat cell RNA spiked in.

This clonotype showed up many times. The V call is TRBV4-2, the J call TRBJ2-7; 9 bases align to TRBD2. This CDR3 is 16 amino acids long. CDR1 is LGHNA, CDR2 YNFKEQ, per germline. V shed 4 bases and J 2 bases; nucleotides not matched to a gene: 9. CDR3 in amino acids: CASSPRGAGGTYEQYF. The CDR3 DNA sequence: TGTGCCAGCAGCCCCCGGGGAGCGGGAGGAACCTACGAGCAGTACTTC.

This clonotype came up many times. The genes are TRBV6-1 and TRBJ2-7; D unresolved. This CDR3 has 15 residues. The germline gives CDR1 MNHNS, CDR2 SASEGT. Trimming shortened V by 2 bases and J by 3 bases, and 14 bases separated the two germline ends. In nucleotides, the CDR3 is TGTGCCAGCAGTGAACGGTCGGTCCGTTACTACGAGCAGTACTTC. Encoded protein: CASSERSVRYYEQYF.

Ten or more counts support this clonotype. CDR3 residues: CSVMGLAGERRYEQYF. CDR3 nucleotide sequence: TGCAGCGTTATGGGTCTAGCGGGAGAAAGGAGGTACGAGCAGTACTTC. This rearrangement joins TRBV29-1 to TRBJ2-7; 10 bases fit TRBD2. J was trimmed by 4 bases and V by 5 bases; bases with no gene match: 14. Germline-derived CDR1 and CDR2 are SQVTM and ANQGSEA. The CDR3 has 16 amino acids.

There are a few counts of this clonotype. The chain has TRBV27 and TRBJ2-3, with D perhaps TRBD1 (6 bases). V was trimmed by 5 bases and J by 2 bases, leaving 8 bases between them. In germline, CDR1 is MNHEY, CDR2 SMNVEV (reference sequence). The CDR3 runs to 13 residues. CDR3 protein: CASSDRYTDTQYF. The CDR3 DNA follows: TGTGCCAGCAGTGACAGGTACACAGATACGCAGTATTTT.

This clonotype was seen repeatedly, ten times or more. V is TRBV7-9 and J is TRBJ2-2; D assignment may be TRBD1 or TRBD2 (5 bases each). This CDR3 has 16 residues. The ends were cut back, 5 bases at V and 0 bases at J, with 13 bases in the middle. Germline assignment: CDR1 SEHNR and CDR2 FQNEAQ (reference sequence). CDR3 amino acids: CASSTTGTPNTGELFF. CDR3 sequence (DNA): TGTGCCAGCAGCACTACCGGGACGCCGAACACCGGGGAGCTGTTTTTT.

Concerning this clonotype: A much larger clonotype is one base distant, so this may be a read error. This chain's CDR3 is CATGPVLHEQYF. The CDR3 DNA reads TGTGCCACGGGACCAGTTCTCCACGAGCAGTACTTC. The genes are TRBV2 and TRBJ2-7; D may be TRBD1 or TRBD2 (5 bases each). This CDR3 is 12 amino acids long. Germline lookup yields CDR1 SNHLY and CDR2 FYNNEI. Between the trimmed V and J ends, which lost 10 bases and 5 bases, there was a span of 15 bases.

This chain joins TRBV30 and TRBJ2-6; D could derive from TRBD1 or TRBD2 (5 bases each). V was pared by 5 bases and J by 4 bases, with 9 bases between. Per the germline V gene, CDR1 is GTSNPN and CDR2 is SVGIG (reference sequence). This CDR3 region has 13 residues. This chain's CDR3 is CAWGGFGANVLTF. Here the CDR3 DNA reads TGTGCCTGGGGGGGTTTCGGGGCCAACGTCCTGACTTTC.

Many counts were recorded for this clonotype. The chain is built from TRBV6-1 and TRBJ2-3, with TRBD2 identical over 7 bases. CDR1 and CDR2 from the germline V gene are MNHNS and SASEGT. The CDR3 spans 15 residues. J gave up 6 bases and V 2 bases, and 8 bases lay outside the gene matches. The CDR3 DNA sequence: TGTGCCAGCAGTGAAAGGGGACTACCAGGGGATACGCAGTATTTT. It is translated as CASSERGLPGDTQYF.

This clonotype was seen only once. Germline is not matched at one junction end, which may reflect a read error. The chain is built from TRBV20-1 and TRBJ2-7; D assignment may be TRBD1 or TRBD2 (6 bases each). This CDR3 has 14 residues. CDR1 is DFQATT, CDR2 SNEGSKA, per germline (reference sequence). CDR3 nucleotide sequence: TGCAGTGCTAGAGATTTGCGCGGGACATACGAGCGGTACTTC. Translated, it gives CSARDLRGTYERYF.

Comment on this clonotype: A much larger clone lies one base from this, so it may be a read error. V is TRBV20-1 and J is TRBJ2-7; maybe TRBD1 (6 bases). The CDR3 loop spans 13 amino acids. Trimming cost V 3 bases and J 1 base, with 10 bases left between them. Germline V gene data show CDR1 as DFQATT and CDR2 as SNEGSKA (reference sequence). The CDR3 coding sequence is TGCAGTGCTAGGGACAGAACATCCTACGAGCAGTACTTC. Translated, it gives CSARDRTSYEQYF.

To note about this clonotype: A much larger clone lies one base from this, so it may be a read error. The CDR3 does not close with the conserved phenylalanine or tryptophan, likely indicating a read error. J is TRBJ1-5 and V is TRBV6-5; a weak D match, TRBD1 (5 bases). V shed 6 bases and J shed 3 bases, with 12 bases lying between them. The CDR3 spans 14 residues. The germline V gene has CDR1 MNHEY and CDR2 SVGAGI. In nucleotides, the CDR3 is TGTGCCAGCAGCCAGGGCAGTCCCAATCAGCCCCAGCATTCT. Amino acids: CASSQGSPNQPQHS.

This clonotype has just a few counts. The chain combines TRBV5-6 with TRBJ1-1, with 7 nucleotides matching TRBD1. The junction had 2 bases not matched to a gene; V was cut back by 2 bases and J by 1 base. The V gene's germline CDR1 is SGHDT and CDR2 YYEEEE. The CDR3 is made up of 14 amino acids. The CDR3 loop reads CASSFDRANTEAFF. DNA for the CDR3: TGTGCCAGCAGCTTCGACAGGGCGAACACTGAAGCTTTCTTT.

The chain uses TRBV20-1 and TRBJ1-4; TRBD1 matches at 8 bases. J was trimmed by 2 bases and V by 6 bases; bases with no gene match: 5. The germline gives CDR1 DFQATT, CDR2 SNEGSKA (reference sequence). The CDR3 length is 14 residues. CDR3 sequence (DNA): TGCAGTGCGCGACAGGGGCCCACTAATGAAAAACTGTTTTTT. This gives the protein CSARQGPTNEKLFF.

As concerns this clonotype: It may be a read error: a sequence one base away is much more abundant. The chain joins TRBV13 to TRBJ2-2, with D maybe TRBD2 (5 bases). Germline CDR1 and CDR2: PRHDT and FYEKMQ (reference sequence). The CDR3 contains 13 residues. CDR3 region: CASRYRYTGEPFF. Written as DNA, the CDR3 is TGTGCCAGCAGATACCGATACACCGGGGAGCCGTTTTTT.

About this clonotype itself: This may come from a read error, since a much larger clone is one base off. The chain joins TRBV6-2 or TRBV6-3 to TRBJ1-1; D not resolved. This CDR3 comprises 13 residues. The V and J ends lost 6 bases and 2 bases respectively, with 10 bases between them. Germline assignment: CDR1 MNHEY and CDR2 SVGEGT. The CDR3 region is CASRPRDNTEAFF. The DNA of the CDR3 is TGTGCCAGCAGGCCAAGGGATAACACTGAAGCTTTCTTT.

A note on this clonotype: A much larger clone differs from this one at a single base, so this may be a read error. It is likely a read error, because the conserved phenylalanine at the end of the CDR3 is missing. The genes are TRBV28 and TRBJ1-1; TRBD1 matches 9 bases. V shed 6 bases, J shed 0 bases, and the junction held 5 bases outside the gene matches. The CDR3 is made up of 15 amino acids. Germline V gene sequence: CDR1 MDHEN, CDR2 SYDVKM. CDR3 protein: CASSQGQGMNTEAFL. The CDR3 bases are TGTGCCAGCAGCCAGGGACAGGGAATGAACACTGAAGCTTTCCTT.

This clonotype was picked up many times. This chain links TRBV6-1 with TRBJ1-1, with no clear D. The CDR3 contains 12 residues. Germline V gives CDR1 MNHNS, CDR2 SASEGT. The ends were cut back, 8 bases at V and 2 bases at J, with 9 bases in the middle. The CDR3 nucleotides read TGTGCCAGCGATACAGTCAACACTGAAGCTTTCTTT. It translates to CASDTVNTEAFF.

This clonotype has only a few counts. The chain recombines TRBV4-3 with TRBJ1-2; D possibly corresponds to TRBD1 (5 bases). The CDR3 runs to 19 residues. V was pared by 0 bases and J by 2 bases, with 22 bases between. Looked up from germline, CDR1 is LGHNA and CDR2 is YSLEER. The CDR3, as DNA: TGCGCCAGCAGCCAAGATCCCCCCCTCTTTGACAGAGTCAACTATGGCTACACCTTC. As protein: CASSQDPPLFDRVNYGYTF.

This clonotype was observed a few times. The chain uses TRBV4-1 and TRBJ1-1; D gene ambiguous. The CDR3 consists of 13 residues. Germline assignment: CDR1 MGHRA and CDR2 YSYEKL. Trimming took off 2 bases at V and 0 bases at J, with 4 bases between the two ends. CDR3 sequence: CASSQRMNTEAFF. DNA for the CDR3: TGCGCCAGCAGCCAAAGGATGAACACTGAAGCTTTCTTT.

This clonotype was recorded many times. This chain links TRBV3-1 with TRBJ2-2; D is uncertain. The germline V and J ends were trimmed by 0 bases and 5 bases, with 4 bases remaining between them. CDR3 size: 13 residues. Germline values: CDR1 LGHDT, CDR2 YNNKEL (reference sequence). The CDR3 sequence is CASSQDLTGELFF. The CDR3 nucleotides read TGTGCCAGCAGCCAAGACCTAACCGGGGAGCTGTTTTTT.

This clonotype was observed a handful of times. V gene TRBV5-1 combines with J gene TRBJ1-1, with TRBD1 matching over 7 bases. The CDR3 is made up of 14 amino acids. In germline, CDR1 is SGHRS, CDR2 YFSETQ. J was trimmed by 8 bases and V by 0 bases; bases with no gene match: 7. The CDR3 region is CASSLDLGQAEAFF. As DNA, the CDR3 is TGCGCCAGCAGCTTGGACCTCGGACAGGCGGAAGCTTTCTTT.

This clonotype was observed many times. This chain uses TRBV4-3 with TRBJ1-1; D might be TRBD1 (5 bases). Per the germline V gene, CDR1 is LGHNA and CDR2 is YSLEER. V gave up 4 bases and J gave up 0 bases, with 18 bases separating them. The CDR3 consists of 17 residues. The CDR3 DNA sequence: TGCGCCAGCAGCCCAAGAAGGGACCGAACTTTGAACACTGAAGCTTTCTTT. Amino acid sequence: CASSPRRDRTLNTEAFF.

As regards this clonotype: A read error is possible here, since a much larger clone lies one base away. The J gene is TRBJ2-5, the V gene TRBV12-3 or TRBV12-4, with 11 bases identical to TRBD2. The CDR3 sequence is 15 residues long. The DNA of the CDR3 is TGTGCCAGCAGGGGACTAGCGGAGCCCCAAGAGACCCGGTACTTC. Protein: CASRGLAEPQETRYF.

Concerning this clonotype itself: This clone may be a read error of a much larger clone one base away. The chain recombines TRBV27 with TRBJ2-3; 11 bases line up with TRBD2. CDR1 MNHEY and CDR2 SMNVEV come from the germline V gene (reference sequence). The CDR3 runs 14 residues. J was trimmed by 4 bases and V by 11 bases; bases with no gene match: 8. CDR3 in DNA: TGTGCCTCCCGACTAGCGGGGAGGTCAGATACGCAGTATTTT. It encodes CASRLAGRSDTQYF.

This clonotype has a handful of counts. The rearrangement joins TRBV5-1 to TRBJ1-1; possibly TRBD1 for D (5 bases). V was trimmed by 1 base and J by 3 bases, leaving 25 bases between them. The CDR3 length is 19 residues. Germline loops: CDR1 SGHRS, CDR2 YFSETQ. The CDR3 protein is CASSLFGQGRVTEDTEAFF. In DNA, the CDR3 is TGCGCCAGCAGCTTGTTCGGGCAGGGAAGGGTAACGGAGGACACTGAAGCTTTCTTT.

The CDR3 DNA reads as TGCAGTGCTAGAGATCAGGGGCTCTTCTCCTATACTTTCCAAGAGACCCAGTACTTC. This sequence encodes CSARDQGLFSYTFQETQYF. The rearrangement joins TRBV20-1 to TRBJ2-5; a weak D match, TRBD1 (6 bases). From germline, CDR1 is DFQATT and CDR2 SNEGSKA (reference sequence). Trimming pared 0 bases from V and 1 base from J, leaving 24 bases between. The CDR3 consists of 19 residues.

The rearrangement uses TRBV6-5 and TRBJ2-7, with D unclear. V was cut by 6 bases and J by 7 bases, with 16 bases left in between. This CDR3 contains 13 residues. Per germline, CDR1 MNHEY and CDR2 SVGAGI. For the CDR3, the DNA is TGTGCCAGCAGGTACACAACTCGCGGAGAGCAGTACTTC. This codes for CASRYTTRGEQYF.

This clonotype was recorded at least ten times. This chain uses TRBV20-1 with TRBJ2-3; 12 bases map to TRBD1. This CDR3 is 18 amino acids long. In germline, CDR1 is DFQATT, CDR2 SNEGSKA (reference sequence). J lost 4 bases, V lost 0 bases, and 11 bases had no gene match. The chain's CDR3 is CSARDIGTGGPRADTQYF. As DNA, the CDR3 is TGCAGTGCTAGAGATATCGGGACAGGGGGCCCAAGGGCAGATACGCAGTATTTT.